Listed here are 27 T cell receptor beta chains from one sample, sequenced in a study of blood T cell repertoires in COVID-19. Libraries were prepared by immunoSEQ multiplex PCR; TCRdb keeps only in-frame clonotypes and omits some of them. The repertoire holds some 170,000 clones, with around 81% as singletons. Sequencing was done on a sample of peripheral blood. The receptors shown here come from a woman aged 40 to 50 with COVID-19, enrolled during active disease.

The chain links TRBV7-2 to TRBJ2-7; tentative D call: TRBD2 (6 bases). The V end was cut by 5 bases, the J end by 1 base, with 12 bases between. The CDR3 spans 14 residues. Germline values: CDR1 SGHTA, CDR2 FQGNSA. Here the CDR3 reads CASSLRGLSYEQYV. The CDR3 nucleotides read TGTGCCAGCAGCCTGCGGGGTCTATCCTACGAGCAGTACGTC.

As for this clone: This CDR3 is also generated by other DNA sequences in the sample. The CDR3 region has the DNA TGTGCCAGCAACAGACTCGGGTCTGGAGGTACACAGTATTTT. Protein sequence: CASNRLGSGGTQYF. V gene TRBV6-5 combines with J gene TRBJ2-3; tentatively, D is TRBD2 (5 bases). This CDR3 spans 14 amino acids. Germline V lookup: CDR1 MNHEY, CDR2 SVGAGI. Trimming took 7 bases from V and 12 from J, leaving 23 bases between them.

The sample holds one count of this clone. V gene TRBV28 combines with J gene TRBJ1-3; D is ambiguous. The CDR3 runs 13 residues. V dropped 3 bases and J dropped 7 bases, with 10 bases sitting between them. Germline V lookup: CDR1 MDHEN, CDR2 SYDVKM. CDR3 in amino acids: CASSFRVRNTIYF. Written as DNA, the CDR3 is TGTGCCAGCAGTTTCCGGGTAAGGAACACCATATATTTT.

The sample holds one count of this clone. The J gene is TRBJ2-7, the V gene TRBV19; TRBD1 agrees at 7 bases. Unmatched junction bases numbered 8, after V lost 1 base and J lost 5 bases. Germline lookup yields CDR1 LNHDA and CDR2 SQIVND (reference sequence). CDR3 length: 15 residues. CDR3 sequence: CASSIGRDSLHEQYF. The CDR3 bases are TGTGCCAGTAGTATAGGCCGGGACAGCCTACACGAGCAGTACTTC.

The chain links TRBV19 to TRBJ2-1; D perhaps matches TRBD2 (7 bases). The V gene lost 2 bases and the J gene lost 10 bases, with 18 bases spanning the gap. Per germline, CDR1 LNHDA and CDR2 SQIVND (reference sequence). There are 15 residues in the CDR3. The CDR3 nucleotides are TGTGCCAGTAGTATACGAGGGGGGGTCTATCGGGAGCAGTTCTTC. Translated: CASSIRGGVYREQFF.

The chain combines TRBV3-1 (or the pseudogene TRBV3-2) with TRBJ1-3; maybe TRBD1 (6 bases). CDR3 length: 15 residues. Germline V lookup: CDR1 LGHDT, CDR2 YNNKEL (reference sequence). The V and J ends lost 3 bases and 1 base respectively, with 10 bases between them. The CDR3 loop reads CASSQETGSGNTIYF. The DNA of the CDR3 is TGTGCCAGCAGCCAGGAAACAGGGTCTGGAAACACCATATATTTT.

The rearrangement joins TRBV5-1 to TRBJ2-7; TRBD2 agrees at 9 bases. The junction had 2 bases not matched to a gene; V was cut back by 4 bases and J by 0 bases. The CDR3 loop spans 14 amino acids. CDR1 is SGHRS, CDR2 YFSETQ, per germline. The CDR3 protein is CASSISGSSYEQYF. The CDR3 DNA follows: TGCGCCAGCAGCATTAGCGGGAGCTCCTACGAGCAGTACTTC.

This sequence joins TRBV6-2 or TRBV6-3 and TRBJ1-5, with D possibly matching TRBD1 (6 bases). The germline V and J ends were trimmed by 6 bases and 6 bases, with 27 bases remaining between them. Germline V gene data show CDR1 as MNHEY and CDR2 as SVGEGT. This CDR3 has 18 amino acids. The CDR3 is CASSPTQTGWGVGQPQHF. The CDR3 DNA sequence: TGTGCCAGCAGCCCTACTCAGACAGGATGGGGAGTGGGTCAGCCCCAGCATTTT.

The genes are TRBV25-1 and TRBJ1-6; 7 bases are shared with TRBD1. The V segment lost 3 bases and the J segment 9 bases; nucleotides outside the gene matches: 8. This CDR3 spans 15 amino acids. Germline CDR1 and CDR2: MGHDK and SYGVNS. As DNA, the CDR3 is TGTGCCAGCAGTGACCCCAGGGGGAGAGGTTCACCCCTCCACTTT. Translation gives CASSDPRGRGSPLHF.

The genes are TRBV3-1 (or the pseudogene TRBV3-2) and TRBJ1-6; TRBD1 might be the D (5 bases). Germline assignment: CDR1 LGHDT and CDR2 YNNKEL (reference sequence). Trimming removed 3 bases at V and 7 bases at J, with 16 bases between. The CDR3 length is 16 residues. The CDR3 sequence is CASSQGGGASNSPLHF. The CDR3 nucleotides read TGTGCCAGCAGCCAGGGCGGAGGGGCAAGCAATTCACCCCTCCACTTT.

The DNA of the CDR3 is TGTGCCAGCAGCCAAGAGTGGACTAGCGGGAGAACAGATACGCAGTATTTT. It yields the protein CASSQEWTSGRTDTQYF. This sequence joins TRBV3-1 (or the pseudogene TRBV3-2) and TRBJ2-3; TRBD2 agrees at 13 bases. The CDR3 is 17 residues long. J was trimmed by 3 bases and V by 0 bases; bases with no gene match: 3. The germline V gene has CDR1 LGHDT and CDR2 YNNKEL (reference sequence).

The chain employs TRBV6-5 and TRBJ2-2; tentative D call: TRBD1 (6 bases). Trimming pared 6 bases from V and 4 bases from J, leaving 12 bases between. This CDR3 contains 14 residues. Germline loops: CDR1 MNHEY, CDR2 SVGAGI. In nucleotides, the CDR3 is TGTGCCAGCAGACGACAGGCGCTCACCGGGGAGCTGTTTTTT. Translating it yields CASRRQALTGELFF.

The CDR3, as DNA: TGTGCCAGCAGCTCGCAACTAGGCGAAACTAGCACAGATACGCAGTATTTT. This encodes CASSSQLGETSTDTQYF. The V call is TRBV7-2, the J call TRBJ2-3; D might be TRBD2 (5 bases). Between the trimmed V and J ends, which lost 4 bases and 0 bases, there was a span of 17 bases. Germline loops: CDR1 SGHTA, CDR2 FQGNSA. The CDR3 covers 17 residues.

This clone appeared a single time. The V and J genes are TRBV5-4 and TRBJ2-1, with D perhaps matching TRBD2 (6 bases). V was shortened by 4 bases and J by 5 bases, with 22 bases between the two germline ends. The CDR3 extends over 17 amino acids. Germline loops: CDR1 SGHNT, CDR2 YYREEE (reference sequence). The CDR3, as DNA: TGTGCCAGCAGCCTTTTCCGGGACTCCCTAGGGGACAATGAGCAGTTCTTC. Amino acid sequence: CASSLFRDSLGDNEQFF.

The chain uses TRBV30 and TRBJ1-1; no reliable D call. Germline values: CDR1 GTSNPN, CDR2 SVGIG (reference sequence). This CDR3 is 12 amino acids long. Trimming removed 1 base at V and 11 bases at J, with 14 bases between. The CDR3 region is CAWSDSLLWAFF. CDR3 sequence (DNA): TGTGCCTGGAGTGACTCTCTCTTATGGGCTTTCTTT.

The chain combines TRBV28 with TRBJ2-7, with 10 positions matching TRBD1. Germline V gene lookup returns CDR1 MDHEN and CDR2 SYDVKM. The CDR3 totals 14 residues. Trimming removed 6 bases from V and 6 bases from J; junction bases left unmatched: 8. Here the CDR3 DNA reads TGTGCCAGCAGGAAAGCTGACAGGGGGCGCGAGCAGTACTTC. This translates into CASRKADRGREQYF.

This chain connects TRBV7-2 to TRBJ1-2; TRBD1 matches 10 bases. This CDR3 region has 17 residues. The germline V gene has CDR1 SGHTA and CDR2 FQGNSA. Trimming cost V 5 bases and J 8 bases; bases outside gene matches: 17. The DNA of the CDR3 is TGTGCCAGCAGCGTACGGGGACAGGGGATTGGTCGTGACGGCTACACCTTC. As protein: CASSVRGQGIGRDGYTF.

DNA of the CDR3: TGTGCCATCAGTGATATCTTAGCGGGAAATAACAATGAGCAGTTCTTC. Its protein is CAISDILAGNNNEQFF. The rearrangement uses TRBV10-3 and TRBJ2-1, with 8 nucleotides matching TRBD2. Looked up from germline, CDR1 is ENHRY and CDR2 is SYGVKD. The CDR3 spans 16 residues. Trimming cost V 3 bases and J 5 bases; bases outside gene matches: 9.

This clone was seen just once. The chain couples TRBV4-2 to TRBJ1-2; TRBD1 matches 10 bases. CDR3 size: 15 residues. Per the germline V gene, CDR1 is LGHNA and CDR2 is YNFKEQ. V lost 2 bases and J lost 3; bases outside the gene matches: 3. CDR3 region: CASSQRDRGDYGYTF. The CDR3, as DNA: TGTGCCAGCAGCCAAAGGGACAGGGGCGACTATGGCTACACCTTC.

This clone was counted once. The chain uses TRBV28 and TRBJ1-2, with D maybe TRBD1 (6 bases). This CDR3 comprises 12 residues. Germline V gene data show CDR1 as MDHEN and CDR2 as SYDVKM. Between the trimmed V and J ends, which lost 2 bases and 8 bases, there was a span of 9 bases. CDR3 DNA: TGTGCCAGCAGTTTAGGGGGCCACGGCTACACCTTC. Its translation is CASSLGGHGYTF.

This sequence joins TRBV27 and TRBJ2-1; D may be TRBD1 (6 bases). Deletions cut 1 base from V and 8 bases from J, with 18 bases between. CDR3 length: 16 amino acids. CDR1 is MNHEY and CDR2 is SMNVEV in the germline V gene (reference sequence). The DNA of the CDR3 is TGTGCCAGCAGTTTATATGCAGGGGCGAGACAATATGAGCAGTTCTTC. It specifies CASSLYAGARQYEQFF.

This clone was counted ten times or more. In nucleotides, the CDR3 is TGTGCCAGCAAACCCACAGGTTTCACAGGCTACACCTTC. Encoded protein: CASKPTGFTGYTF. This chain links TRBV6-5 with TRBJ1-2, with D possibly matching TRBD1 (5 bases). Germline lookup yields CDR1 MNHEY and CDR2 SVGAGI. V lost 7 bases to trimming and J lost 8 bases, with 17 bases between them. There are 13 residues in the CDR3.

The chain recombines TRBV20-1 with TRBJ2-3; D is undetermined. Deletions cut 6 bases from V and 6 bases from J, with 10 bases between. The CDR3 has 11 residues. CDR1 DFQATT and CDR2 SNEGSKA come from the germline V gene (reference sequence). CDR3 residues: CSAIRGDTQYF. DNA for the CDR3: TGCAGTGCCATTCGTGGCGATACGCAGTATTTT.

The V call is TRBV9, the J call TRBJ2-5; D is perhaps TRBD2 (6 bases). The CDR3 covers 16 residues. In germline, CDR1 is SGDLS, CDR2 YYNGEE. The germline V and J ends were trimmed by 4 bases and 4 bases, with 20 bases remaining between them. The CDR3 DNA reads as TGTGCCAGCAGCACCCAGGGCGGGGCAGATTTAGAGACCCAGTACTTC. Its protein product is CASSTQGGADLETQYF.

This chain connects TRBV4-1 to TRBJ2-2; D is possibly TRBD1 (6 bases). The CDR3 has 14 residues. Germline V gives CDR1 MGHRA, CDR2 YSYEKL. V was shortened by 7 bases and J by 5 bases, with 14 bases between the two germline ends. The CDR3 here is CASTLGALTGELFF. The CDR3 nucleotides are TGCGCCAGCACCCTGGGGGCGCTAACCGGGGAGCTGTTTTTT.

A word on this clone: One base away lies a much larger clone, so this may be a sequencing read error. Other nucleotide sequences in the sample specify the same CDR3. The CDR3 region has the DNA TGTGCCAGTAGTATTACGGGCACAGATACGCAGTATTTT. Residues: CASSITGTDTQYF. The chain combines TRBV19 with TRBJ2-3; D gene unclear. The CDR3 has 13 amino acids. Germline V lookup: CDR1 LNHDA, CDR2 SQIVND (reference sequence). V was trimmed by 3 bases and J by 1 base, leaving 5 bases between them.

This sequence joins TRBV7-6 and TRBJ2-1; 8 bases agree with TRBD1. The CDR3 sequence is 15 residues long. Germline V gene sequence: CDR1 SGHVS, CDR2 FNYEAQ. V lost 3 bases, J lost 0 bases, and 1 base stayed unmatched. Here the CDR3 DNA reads TGTGCCAGCAGCTTGACAGGGGTCTCCTACAATGAGCAGTTCTTC. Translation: CASSLTGVSYNEQFF.